The 30 T cell receptor beta chains below were found in one sample sequenced in a study of Graves' ophthalmopathy and Graves' hyperthyroidism. TCR beta CDR3 amplification used RNA transcripts. The first round was an RT-PCR with HTBI primers, and the second round was a multiplex PCR. One entry per CDR3 protein, called by TCRdb with MiXCR from the multiplex PCR reads. The data show some 1.1 million distinct CDR3 sequences, approximately 35% seen once. Sequenced: peripheral blood or thyroid tissue (not recorded which). The source is an adult man with Graves' hyperthyroidism.

This clonotype appeared a few times. V usage is TRBV20-1 and J usage is TRBJ2-7, with D possibly TRBD2 on 5 matching bases. V was pared by 2 bases and J by 6 bases, with 17 bases between. The CDR3 loop spans 14 amino acids. CDR1 and CDR2 from the germline V gene are DFQATT and SNEGSKA (reference sequence). The DNA of the CDR3 is TGCAGTGCTAGACGCCCTCGAGCGGATTCCGAGCAGTACTTC. It yields the protein CSARRPRADSEQYF.

In this sample, this clonotype turned up a few times. The V gene is TRBV12-3 or TRBV12-4, the J gene TRBJ1-4, with TRBD1 identical over 9 bases. This CDR3 contains 15 residues. The ends lost 6 bases at V and 4 bases at J; junction bases unmatched: 6. DNA for the CDR3: TGTGCCAGCAGCCTATGGACAGGGGATAATGAAAAACTGTTTTTT. As protein: CASSLWTGDNEKLFF.

This clonotype was picked up many times. V gene TRBV10-3 combines with J gene TRBJ1-5; no firm D call. Germline V lookup: CDR1 ENHRY, CDR2 SYGVKD. The CDR3 is 13 amino acids. V lost 6 bases, J lost 2 bases, and 8 bases lay in between. In DNA form, the CDR3 reads TGTGCCATCAGGGACGGCGGCAATCAGCCCCAGCATTTT. Translation: CAIRDGGNQPQHF.

The chain is built from TRBV7-9 and TRBJ1-5; possible D gene TRBD1, 5 bases. The V end was cut by 5 bases, the J end by 11 bases, with 13 bases between. The CDR3 loop spans 12 amino acids. Germline assignment: CDR1 SEHNR and CDR2 FQNEAQ (reference sequence). The DNA for the CDR3 is TGTGCCAGCAGCGCCTGGGGGGAGACCCAGCATTTT. Encoded protein: CASSAWGETQHF.

This clonotype was counted between two and nine times. The chain is built from TRBV6-2 or TRBV6-3 and TRBJ1-1, with D possibly being TRBD1 (6 bases). Trimming removed 3 bases at V and 5 bases at J, with 13 bases between. Germline CDR1 and CDR2: MNHEY and SVGEGT. The CDR3 covers 14 residues. The CDR3 is CASSYNGGGTEAFF. DNA for the CDR3: TGTGCCAGCAGTTATAATGGGGGCGGAACTGAAGCTTTCTTT.

The gene calls are TRBV12-3 or TRBV12-4 and TRBJ1-5; no clear D. Trimming took off 2 bases at V and 2 bases at J, with 10 bases between the two ends. This CDR3 is 15 amino acids long. CDR3 DNA sequence: TGTGCCAGCAGTTTAATACAGAGTGGCAATCAGCCCCAGCATTTT. Translating gives CASSLIQSGNQPQHF.

Turning to this clonotype: A read error may be the cause here, since a much bigger clone is one base away. The rearrangement uses TRBV20-1 and TRBJ2-5; 7 nucleotides match TRBD2. Germline CDR1 is DFQATT and CDR2 is SNEGSKA (reference sequence). This CDR3 spans 15 amino acids. CDR3 bases: TGCAGTTCTAGCGGTACCAATTCGGGCCAAGAGACCCAGTACTTC. Encoded protein: CSSSGTNSGQETQYF.

The rearrangement links TRBV5-4 to TRBJ1-1; 8 nucleotides line up with TRBD1. The germline V gene encodes CDR1 SGHNT and CDR2 YYREEE (reference sequence). The CDR3 is made up of 15 amino acids. After removal of 4 bases from V and 0 bases from J, the junction contained 5 bases not matched to a gene. CDR3 amino acids: CASSPNRGVNTEAFF. The CDR3 coding sequence is TGTGCCAGCAGCCCTAACAGGGGGGTGAACACTGAAGCTTTCTTT.

This clonotype has only a few counts. This chain links TRBV10-3 with TRBJ2-3; D may be TRBD2 (5 bases). CDR1 and CDR2 from the germline V gene are ENHRY and SYGVKD. The CDR3 is 12 amino acids. Trimming took 10 bases from V and 4 from J, leaving 12 bases between them. Written as DNA, the CDR3 is TGTGCCACCCTAGCAGACGCAGATACGCAGTATTTT. Encoded protein: CATLADADTQYF.

The chain couples TRBV14 to TRBJ2-3, with a weak D call TRBD1 (5 bases). The CDR3 consists of 16 residues. The germline V and J ends were trimmed by 2 bases and 1 base, with 13 bases remaining between them. Looked up from germline, CDR1 is SGHDN and CDR2 is FVKESK. CDR3 sequence (DNA): TGTGCCAGCAGCCAACTTAGGGGCCAGGGCACAGATACGCAGTATTTT. This sequence encodes CASSQLRGQGTDTQYF.

The chain is built from TRBV7-2 and TRBJ1-2, with 8 bases fitting TRBD1. V lost 5 bases to trimming and J lost 5 bases; unmatched junction nucleotides: 7. The germline V gene encodes CDR1 SGHTA and CDR2 FQGNSA. The CDR3 loop spans 14 amino acids. The CDR3 DNA sequence: TGTGCCAGCAGCCGCCTCGGACAGGGATATGGCTACACCTTC. Translated, it gives CASSRLGQGYGYTF.

Ten or more counts support this clonotype. V and J are TRBV11-1 and TRBJ1-1, with TRBD1 matching 8 bases. The trim removed 5 bases at V and 10 bases at J, leaving 18 bases unmatched. Germline V gene lookup returns CDR1 SGHAT and CDR2 FQDESV (reference sequence). CDR3 length equals 16 residues. The CDR3 loop is CASSPKDRGTHRRAFF. CDR3 DNA sequence: TGTGCCAGCAGCCCTAAAGACAGGGGAACCCACCGGCGAGCTTTCTTT.

This clonotype has at least ten counts. The CDR3 is CASSQDKSGSRGYEQYF. DNA for the CDR3: TGCGCCAGCAGCCAAGATAAAAGCGGGAGTAGGGGATACGAGCAGTACTTC. The genes are TRBV4-1 and TRBJ2-7; 8 nucleotides align to TRBD2. Trimming at V came to 0 bases and at J to 4 bases, leaving 11 bases not matched to a gene. The CDR3 runs 17 residues. From germline, CDR1 is MGHRA and CDR2 YSYEKL.

The rearrangement joins TRBV6-1 to TRBJ2-7; D gene uncertain. Trimming pared 8 bases from V and 2 bases from J, leaving 16 bases between. The V gene's germline CDR1 is MNHNS and CDR2 SASEGT. CDR3 length: 14 amino acids. The CDR3 reads CASEVTEQAYEQYF. DNA of the CDR3: TGTGCCAGCGAGGTCACGGAGCAGGCCTACGAGCAGTACTTC.

Concerning this clonotype itself: A read error may explain this, as a much larger clone is one base away. The J gene is TRBJ1-1, the V gene TRBV7-9, with D tentatively TRBD1 (5 bases). The CDR3 loop spans 15 amino acids. CDR1 and CDR2 from the germline V gene are SEHNR and FQNEAQ (reference sequence). Trimming pared 1 base from V and 2 bases from J, leaving 11 bases between. The CDR3 here is CASSLGAGINTEAFF. DNA for the CDR3: TGTGCCAGCAGCTTAGGCGCAGGGATTAACACTGAAGCTTTCTTT.

The CDR3 loop reads CASSAQGWTTEAFF. The DNA for the CDR3 is TGTGCCAGCAGTGCTCAGGGGTGGACCACTGAAGCTTTCTTT. The rearrangement uses TRBV6-1 and TRBJ1-1; TRBD1 might be the D (6 bases). Deletions cut 4 bases from V and 4 bases from J, with 13 bases between. Germline V lookup: CDR1 MNHNS, CDR2 SASEGT. There are 14 residues in the CDR3.

This clonotype showed up many times. The genes are TRBV7-2 and TRBJ2-7; TRBD1 aligns across 7 bases. V trimming: 4 bases; J trimming: 3 bases; junction bases outside the gene matches: 9. The CDR3 loop spans 15 amino acids. Germline assignment: CDR1 SGHTA and CDR2 FQGNSA. Here the CDR3 reads CASSSQGWVNYEQYF. CDR3 nucleotides: TGTGCCAGCAGCTCACAGGGGTGGGTGAACTACGAGCAGTACTTC.

This clonotype was picked up a small number of times. V and J are TRBV12-3 or TRBV12-4 and TRBJ1-2; tentative D call: TRBD1 (5 bases). The germline V and J ends were trimmed by 1 base and 8 bases, with 14 bases remaining between them. The CDR3 covers 14 residues. In nucleotides, the CDR3 is TGTGCCAGCAGTTTAGGTCCGGGACGCCACGGCTACACCTTC. Its protein product is CASSLGPGRHGYTF.

The sample holds many counts of this clonotype. The V gene is TRBV6-1, the J gene TRBJ2-5; TRBD1 agrees at 8 bases. This CDR3 comprises 14 residues. Germline lookup yields CDR1 MNHNS and CDR2 SASEGT. J was trimmed by 5 bases and V by 8 bases; bases with no gene match: 10. This CDR3 is CASSTGDNGETQYF. The CDR3 coding sequence is TGTGCCAGCTCGACAGGGGACAACGGGGAGACCCAGTACTTC.

V is TRBV10-2 and J is TRBJ1-1; 7 bases fit TRBD1. Germline V gene lookup returns CDR1 WSHSY and CDR2 SAAADI. The CDR3 contains 15 residues. Trimming at V came to 4 bases and at J to 1 base, leaving 6 bases not matched to a gene. The CDR3 sequence is CASSAGWDRNTEAFF. As DNA, the CDR3 is TGCGCCAGCAGTGCTGGATGGGACAGGAACACTGAAGCTTTCTTT.

The chain is built from TRBV4-3 and TRBJ1-1; tentatively, D is TRBD1 (6 bases). CDR1 and CDR2 (germline): LGHNA, YSLEER. The ends were cut back, 0 bases at V and 2 bases at J, with 10 bases in the middle. The CDR3 runs 15 residues. In nucleotides, the CDR3 is TGCGCCAGCAGCCAAGATTGGACAGCTAACACTGAAGCTTTCTTT. This codes for CASSQDWTANTEAFF.

This clonotype occurred many times. The J gene is TRBJ1-5, the V gene TRBV2, with D tentatively TRBD1 (5 bases). Germline-derived CDR1 and CDR2 are SNHLY and FYNNEI. CDR3 length: 14 amino acids. V was clipped by 2 bases and J by 9 bases, with 14 bases between them. The CDR3 DNA reads TGTGCCAGCAGTGAATACGGCAGAGGGGCGCCCCAGCATTTT. It encodes CASSEYGRGAPQHF.

This clonotype is a singleton in its sample. This chain joins TRBV10-3 and TRBJ2-7; 11 bases are a match to TRBD2. CDR3 length equals 14 residues. The germline V gene encodes CDR1 ENHRY and CDR2 SYGVKD. The V gene end was trimmed by 6 bases and the J gene end by 2 bases; junction bases not matched to a gene: 3. The CDR3 bases are TGTGCCATCAGGGAGACTAGCGGGGCCTACGAGCAGTACTTC. Translated, it gives CAIRETSGAYEQYF.

This clonotype was counted at least ten times. The rearrangement links TRBV15 to TRBJ1-5; D call uncertain. V was clipped by 0 bases and J by 4 bases, with 4 bases between them. The CDR3 consists of 13 residues. The germline CDR1 and CDR2 sequences are LNHNV and YYDKDF (reference sequence). The CDR3 reads CATSRDLNQPQHF. The CDR3 bases are TGTGCCACCAGCAGAGATCTGAATCAGCCCCAGCATTTT.

The genes are TRBV6-5 and TRBJ1-1; the D is unclear. CDR1 and CDR2 from the germline V gene are MNHEY and SVGAGI. V gave up 6 bases and J gave up 5 bases, with 16 bases separating them. CDR3 length equals 14 residues. Written as DNA, the CDR3 is TGTGCCAGCAGCTCCCTCCTGGTGGGAACTGAAGCTTTCTTT. Residues: CASSSLLVGTEAFF.

As for this clonotype: A read error may explain this, as a much larger clone is one base away. This rearrangement joins TRBV6-1 to TRBJ2-6; D is possibly TRBD2 (5 bases). The CDR3 covers 16 residues. The V end was cut by 6 bases, the J end by 0 bases, with 12 bases between. CDR1 is MNHNS, CDR2 SASEGT, per germline. In DNA form, the CDR3 reads TGTGCCAGCAGGGGGAGCTGGAGCTCTGGGGCCAACGTCCTGACTTTC. It is translated as CASRGSWSSGANVLTF.

V usage is TRBV29-1 and J usage is TRBJ2-7, with a tentative D call TRBD1 (6 bases). The CDR3 has 14 residues. Germline assignment: CDR1 SQVTM and CDR2 ANQGSEA. This CDR3 reads CSASPGTTNDEQYF. The CDR3, as DNA: TGCAGTGCTTCACCCGGGACAACGAATGACGAGCAGTACTTC.

This rearrangement joins TRBV15 to TRBJ1-5; 7 nucleotides align to TRBD1. Germline loops: CDR1 LNHNV, CDR2 YYDKDF (reference sequence). Trimming at V came to 4 bases and at J to 5 bases, leaving 5 bases not matched to a gene. This CDR3 is built from 14 residues. The CDR3: CATSKGQNHQPQHF. The CDR3 DNA reads TGTGCCACCAGCAAGGGACAGAACCATCAGCCCCAGCATTTT.

This clonotype showed up many times. The chain combines TRBV24-1 with TRBJ2-5; 11 bases are a match to TRBD2. V shed 1 base, J shed 3 bases, and the junction held 6 bases outside the gene matches. Germline values: CDR1 KGHDR, CDR2 SFDVKD. CDR3 size: 17 residues. The CDR3 DNA reads as TGTGCCACCAGTGATTTTTTGGGGACTAGCGGTAAAGAGACCCAGTACTTC. Its translation is CATSDFLGTSGKETQYF.

A note on this clonotype: The junction shows a germline mismatch at one end, possibly a read error. J is TRBJ2-2 and V is TRBV5-5, with no clear D. Germline V gene sequence: CDR1 SGHKS, CDR2 YYEKEE (reference sequence). CDR3 length: 13 amino acids. CDR3 bases: TGTGTCAGCAGCTTTCCGGGTACCGGGGAGCTGTTTTTT. Translated: CVSSFPGTGELFF.